These 16 T cell receptor beta chains were sequenced from one sample in a study of blood T cell repertoires in COVID-19. Method: immunoSEQ multiplex PCR; TCRdb's copy keeps in-frame clones and lacks some. The sample lists roughly 70,000 clones, roughly 90% occurring once. Source material: peripheral blood. The source is a man between 65 and 80 years old with active or convalescent COVID-19.

This clone was counted only a few times. V and J are TRBV10-1 and TRBJ2-2, with 8 bases aligning to TRBD1. Germline loops: CDR1 WNHNN, CDR2 SYGVQD (reference sequence). Trimming took 0 bases from V and 2 from J; bases not matched to a gene: 5. CDR3 length: 17 residues. The DNA of the CDR3 is TGCGCCAGCAGTGAGTCAAGCAGGGGGCTAAACACCGGGGAGCTGTTTTTT. This sequence encodes CASSESSRGLNTGELFF.

The J gene is TRBJ1-2, the V gene TRBV3-1 (or the pseudogene TRBV3-2); TRBD1 is a possible D gene (5 bases). The germline V gene has CDR1 LGHDT and CDR2 YNNKEL (reference sequence). This CDR3 has 12 amino acids. The V gene lost 1 base and the J gene lost 5 bases, with 5 bases spanning the gap. The CDR3 DNA is TGTGCCAGCAGCCAAGCAGGGTATGGCTACACCTTC. Its translation is CASSQAGYGYTF.

The V gene is TRBV5-6, the J gene TRBJ2-7, with 7 nucleotides matching TRBD2. The germline gives CDR1 SGHDT, CDR2 YYEEEE. This CDR3 region has 15 residues. J gave up 2 bases and V 4 bases, and 9 bases lay outside the gene matches. The CDR3, as DNA: TGTGCCAGCAGCCCCCGGGGGGAGTGGACCTACGAGCAGTACTTC. Encoded protein: CASSPRGEWTYEQYF.

The chain is built from TRBV4-2 and TRBJ2-3, with D tentatively TRBD2 (6 bases). The CDR3 is 15 amino acids. V lost 1 base and J lost 0, with 8 bases in between. Germline loops: CDR1 LGHNA, CDR2 YNFKEQ. The CDR3 protein is CASSQGSGSTDTQYF. For the CDR3, the DNA is TGTGCCAGCAGCCAAGGGAGCGGGAGCACAGATACGCAGTATTTT.

The gene calls are TRBV4-1 and TRBJ2-2; 8 bases agree with TRBD1. CDR3 length equals 14 residues. V lost 1 base, J lost 11 bases, and 6 bases stayed unmatched. Germline-derived CDR1 and CDR2 are MGHRA and YSYEKL. Here the CDR3 reads CASSQVQGATELFF. CDR3 coding DNA: TGCGCCAGCAGCCAAGTCCAGGGGGCGACAGAGCTGTTTTTT.

This chain connects TRBV30 to TRBJ2-2; D possibly corresponds to TRBD1 (5 bases). The length of the CDR3 is 16 residues. Per germline, CDR1 GTSNPN and CDR2 SVGIG (reference sequence). The V gene lost 2 bases and the J gene lost 6 bases, with 19 bases spanning the gap. The DNA of the CDR3 is TGTGCCTGGAGTCCCCAGAGGACAAGTTTTCCCGGGGAGCTGTTTTTT. Its translation: CAWSPQRTSFPGELFF.

V and J are TRBV15 and TRBJ2-7; 8 bases fit TRBD1. CDR1 LNHNV and CDR2 YYDKDF come from the germline V gene (reference sequence). V trimming: 3 bases; J trimming: 3 bases; junction bases outside the gene matches: 7. This CDR3 contains 15 residues. The CDR3 is CATSRTAGTGYEQYF. The CDR3 coding sequence is TGTGCCACCAGCAGGACCGCCGGGACAGGCTACGAGCAGTACTTC.

The rearrangement links TRBV6-5 to TRBJ2-7, with a weak D call TRBD2 (6 bases). Trimming shortened V by 6 bases and J by 7 bases, and 7 bases separated the two germline ends. Per the germline V gene, CDR1 is MNHEY and CDR2 is SVGAGI. CDR3 length equals 10 residues. Written as DNA, the CDR3 is TGTGCCAGCAGCGCGGGGGAGCAGTACTTC. Its protein product is CASSAGEQYF.

This clone occurred a few times. The chain uses TRBV7-9 and TRBJ1-1; maybe TRBD1 (5 bases). The CDR3 sequence is 16 residues long. The germline V and J ends were trimmed by 2 bases and 4 bases, with 17 bases remaining between them. The germline CDR1 and CDR2 sequences are SEHNR and FQNEAQ (reference sequence). CDR3: CASSLILAGSSTEAFF. CDR3 sequence (DNA): TGTGCCAGCAGCTTAATCCTTGCAGGGTCGAGCACTGAAGCTTTCTTT.

J is TRBJ1-1 and V is TRBV12-3 or TRBV12-4, with D possibly being TRBD1 (6 bases). Trimming stripped 6 bases from V and 5 bases from J, with 13 bases between. This CDR3 comprises 13 residues. CDR3 sequence reads: CASSLTGRTEAFF. CDR3 DNA sequence: TGTGCCAGCAGCCTGACAGGTAGGACTGAAGCTTTCTTT.

The rearrangement uses TRBV27 and TRBJ2-7; D call uncertain. V dropped 2 bases and J dropped 5 bases, with 10 bases sitting between them. CDR1 and CDR2 (germline): MNHEY, SMNVEV (reference sequence). The CDR3 spans 13 residues. CDR3 sequence: CASSLKSRDEQYF. DNA for the CDR3: TGTGCCAGCAGTTTAAAAAGCCGGGACGAGCAGTACTTC.

The chain has TRBV28 and TRBJ2-3; tentatively, D is TRBD2 (5 bases). The germline V and J ends were trimmed by 3 bases and 1 base, with 8 bases remaining between them. The V gene's germline CDR1 is MDHEN and CDR2 SYDVKM. The CDR3 has 14 residues. The CDR3 bases are TGTGCCAGCAGTTTCGCGAGGGGCACAGATACGCAGTATTTT. Translating it yields CASSFARGTDTQYF.

This clone was counted between two and nine times. The chain links TRBV5-1 to TRBJ2-5; D is perhaps TRBD1 (6 bases). This CDR3 has 15 residues. The V end was cut by 2 bases, the J end by 1 base, with 12 bases between. The germline CDR1 and CDR2 sequences are SGHRS and YFSETQ. The CDR3 protein is CASSFRGQPQETQYF. The CDR3 bases are TGCGCCAGCAGCTTTCGAGGACAGCCCCAAGAGACCCAGTACTTC.

The rearrangement uses TRBV18 and TRBJ2-3; the D gene is possibly TRBD1 (6 bases). Trimming shortened V by 2 bases and J by 0 bases, and 12 bases separated the two germline ends. This CDR3 spans 16 amino acids. Germline CDR1 and CDR2: KGHSH and LQKENI. The CDR3: CASSPRPGQSTDTQYF. As DNA, the CDR3 is TGTGCCAGCTCACCAAGGCCCGGACAGAGCACAGATACGCAGTATTTT. Together with reference TRBV18 and TRBJ2-3, the CDR3 gives the full variable domain: NAGVMQNPRHLVRRRGQEARLRCSPMKGHSHVYWYRQLPEEGLKFMVYLQKENIIDESGMPKERFSAEFPKEGPSILRIQQVVRGDSAAYFCASSPRPGQSTDTQYFGPGTRLTVL.

This clone came up a few times. CDR3 in DNA: TGTGCCAGCAGTGAGTACGGTGACTTCTATGGCTACACCTTC. This codes for CASSEYGDFYGYTF. The chain combines TRBV6-1 with TRBJ1-2; D uncertain. The CDR3 totals 14 residues. CDR1 and CDR2 (germline): MNHNS, SASEGT. V was clipped by 3 bases and J by 4 bases, with 12 bases between them.

This chain joins TRBV18 and TRBJ2-1, with a possible D match to TRBD2 (6 bases). CDR1 is KGHSH and CDR2 is LQKENI in the germline V gene. V lost 3 bases, J lost 8 bases, and 14 bases lay in between. There are 14 residues in the CDR3. The chain's CDR3 is CASSPLARVDEQFF. In DNA form, the CDR3 reads TGTGCCAGCTCACCGCTAGCGAGAGTCGATGAGCAGTTCTTC.